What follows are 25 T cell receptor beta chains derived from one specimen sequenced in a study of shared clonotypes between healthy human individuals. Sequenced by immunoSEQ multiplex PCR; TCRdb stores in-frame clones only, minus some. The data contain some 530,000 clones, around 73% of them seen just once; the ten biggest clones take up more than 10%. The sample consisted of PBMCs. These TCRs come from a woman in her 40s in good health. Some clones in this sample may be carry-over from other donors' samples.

CDR3 sequence reads: CASSPGRYTGELFF. The CDR3 DNA follows: TGTGCCAGTAGTCCCGGACGGTACACCGGGGAGCTGTTTTTT. The V and J genes are TRBV19 and TRBJ2-2; D is undetermined. The germline V and J ends were trimmed by 5 bases and 3 bases, with 10 bases remaining between them. Per the germline V gene, CDR1 is LNHDA and CDR2 is SQIVND (reference sequence). The CDR3 runs to 14 residues.

The CDR3 DNA reads as TGTGCCAGCGGACCGTACGCAGAGATCCCGGATGAAAAACTGTTTTTT. Translation gives CASGPYAEIPDEKLFF. This chain uses TRBV4-2 with TRBJ1-4, with no clear D. Germline lookup yields CDR1 LGHNA and CDR2 YNFKEQ. V lost 8 bases to trimming and J lost 6 bases, with 22 bases between them. The length of the CDR3 is 16 residues.

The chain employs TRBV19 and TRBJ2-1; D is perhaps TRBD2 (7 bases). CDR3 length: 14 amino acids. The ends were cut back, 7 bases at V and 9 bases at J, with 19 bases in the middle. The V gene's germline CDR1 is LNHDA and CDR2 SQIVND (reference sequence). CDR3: CASTHGGREGEQFF. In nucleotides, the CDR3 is TGTGCCAGTACCCACGGGGGCAGGGAGGGTGAGCAGTTCTTC.

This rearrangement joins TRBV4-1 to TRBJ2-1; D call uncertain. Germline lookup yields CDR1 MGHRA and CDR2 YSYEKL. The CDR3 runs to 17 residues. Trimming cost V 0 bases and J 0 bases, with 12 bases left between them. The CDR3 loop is CASSQDKKRGSYNEQFF. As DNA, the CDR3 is TGCGCCAGCAGCCAAGATAAAAAACGTGGCTCCTACAATGAGCAGTTCTTC.

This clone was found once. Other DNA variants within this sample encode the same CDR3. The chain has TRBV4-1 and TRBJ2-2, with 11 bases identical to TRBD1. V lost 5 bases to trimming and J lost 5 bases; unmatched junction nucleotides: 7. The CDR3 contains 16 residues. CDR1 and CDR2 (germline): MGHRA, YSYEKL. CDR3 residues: CASSLRTGGDTGELFF. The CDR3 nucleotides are TGCGCCAGCAGCTTGCGGACAGGGGGCGATACCGGGGAGCTGTTTTTT.

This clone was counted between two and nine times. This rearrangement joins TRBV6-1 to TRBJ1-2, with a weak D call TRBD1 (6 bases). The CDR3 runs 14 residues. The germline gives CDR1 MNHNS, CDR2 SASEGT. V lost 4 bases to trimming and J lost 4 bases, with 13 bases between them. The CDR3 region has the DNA TGTGCCAGCAGTGGACAGGCTCCCCCCTATGGCTACACCTTC. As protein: CASSGQAPPYGYTF.

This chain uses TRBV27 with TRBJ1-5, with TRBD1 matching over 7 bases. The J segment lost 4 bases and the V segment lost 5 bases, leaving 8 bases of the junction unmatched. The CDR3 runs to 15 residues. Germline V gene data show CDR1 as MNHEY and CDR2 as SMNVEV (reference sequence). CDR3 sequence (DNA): TGTGCCAGCAGTACCACCCCGGGACAGAATCAGCCCCAGCATTTT. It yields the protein CASSTTPGQNQPQHF.

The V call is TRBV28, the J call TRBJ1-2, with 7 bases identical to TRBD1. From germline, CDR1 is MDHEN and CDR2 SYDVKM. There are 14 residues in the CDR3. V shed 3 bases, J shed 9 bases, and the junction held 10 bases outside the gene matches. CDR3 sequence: CASSFPGTAKSYTF. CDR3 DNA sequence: TGTGCCAGCAGTTTCCCCGGGACAGCGAAGAGCTACACCTTC.

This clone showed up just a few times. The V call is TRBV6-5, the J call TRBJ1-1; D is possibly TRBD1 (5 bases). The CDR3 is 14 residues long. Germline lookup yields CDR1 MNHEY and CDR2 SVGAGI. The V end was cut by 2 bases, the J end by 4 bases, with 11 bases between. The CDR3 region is CASSYAGLATEAFF. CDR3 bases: TGTGCCAGCAGTTACGCAGGGTTGGCCACTGAAGCTTTCTTT.

In DNA form, the CDR3 reads TGTGCCAGCAGCCAGCGGGGGGGGCTAGCGGAAGAGACCCAGTACTTC. Encoded protein: CASSQRGGLAEETQYF. The V call is TRBV4-2, the J call TRBJ2-5; TRBD2 agrees at 9 bases. J was trimmed by 3 bases and V by 3 bases; bases with no gene match: 8. The germline V gene has CDR1 LGHNA and CDR2 YNFKEQ. The CDR3 extends over 16 amino acids.

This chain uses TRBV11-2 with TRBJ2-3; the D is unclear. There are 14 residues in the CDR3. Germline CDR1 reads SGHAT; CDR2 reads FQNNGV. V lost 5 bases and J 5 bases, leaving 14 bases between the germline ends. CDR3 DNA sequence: TGTGCCAGCAGCCCTACTTTGAGAGAAGATACGCAGTATTTT. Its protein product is CASSPTLREDTQYF.

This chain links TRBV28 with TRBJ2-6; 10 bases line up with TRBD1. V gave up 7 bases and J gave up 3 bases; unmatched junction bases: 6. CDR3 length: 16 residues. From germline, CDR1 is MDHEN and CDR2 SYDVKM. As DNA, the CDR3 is TGTGCCAGCACTCGACAGGGGGCGTTTGGGGCCAACGTCCTGACTTTC. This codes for CASTRQGAFGANVLTF. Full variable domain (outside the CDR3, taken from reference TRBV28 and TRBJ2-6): DVKVTQSSRYLVKRTGEKVFLECVQDMDHENMFWYRQDPGLGLRLIYFSYDVKMKEKGDIPEGYSVSREKKERFSLILESASTNQTSMYLCASTRQGAFGANVLTFGAGSRLTVL.

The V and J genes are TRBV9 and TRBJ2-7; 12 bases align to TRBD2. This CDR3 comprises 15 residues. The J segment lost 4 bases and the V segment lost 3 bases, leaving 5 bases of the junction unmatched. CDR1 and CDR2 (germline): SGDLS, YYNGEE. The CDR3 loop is CASSALAGGSYEQYF. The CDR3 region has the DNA TGTGCCAGCAGCGCCCTAGCGGGAGGGTCGTACGAGCAGTACTTC.

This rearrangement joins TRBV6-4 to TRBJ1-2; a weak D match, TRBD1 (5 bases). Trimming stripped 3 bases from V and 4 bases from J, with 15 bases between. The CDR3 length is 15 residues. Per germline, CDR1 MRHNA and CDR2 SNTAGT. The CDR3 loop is CASSEGPQSGYGYTF. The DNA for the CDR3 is TGTGCCAGCAGTGAGGGGCCTCAGTCGGGCTATGGCTACACCTTC.

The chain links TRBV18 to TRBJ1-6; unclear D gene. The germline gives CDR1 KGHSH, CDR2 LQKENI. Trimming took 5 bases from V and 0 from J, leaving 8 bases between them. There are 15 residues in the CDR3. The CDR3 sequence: CASSKESSYNSPLHF. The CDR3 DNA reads TGTGCCAGCTCAAAAGAGAGCTCCTATAATTCACCCCTCCACTTT. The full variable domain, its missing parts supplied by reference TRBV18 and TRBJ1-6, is NAGVMQNPRHLVRRRGQEARLRCSPMKGHSHVYWYRQLPEEGLKFMVYLQKENIIDESGMPKERFSAEFPKEGPSILRIQQVVRGDSAAYFCASSKESSYNSPLHFGNGTRLTVT.

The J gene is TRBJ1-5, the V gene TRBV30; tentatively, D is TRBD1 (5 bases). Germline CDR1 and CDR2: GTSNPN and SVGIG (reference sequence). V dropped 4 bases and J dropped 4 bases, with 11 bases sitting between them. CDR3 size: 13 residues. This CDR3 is CAWNTGGNQPQHF. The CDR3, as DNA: TGTGCCTGGAATACGGGGGGAAATCAGCCCCAGCATTTT.

The CDR3 protein is CSVVSGVYEQYF. CDR3 coding DNA: TGCAGCGTTGTTTCAGGGGTCTACGAGCAGTACTTC. The chain carries TRBV29-1 and TRBJ2-7, with a weak D call TRBD1 (6 bases). CDR1 is SQVTM and CDR2 is ANQGSEA in the germline V gene. The V end was cut by 4 bases, the J end by 3 bases, with 10 bases between. CDR3 length equals 12 residues.

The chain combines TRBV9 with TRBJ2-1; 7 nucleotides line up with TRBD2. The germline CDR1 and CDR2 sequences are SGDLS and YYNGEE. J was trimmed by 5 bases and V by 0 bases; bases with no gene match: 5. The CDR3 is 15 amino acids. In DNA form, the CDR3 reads TGTGCCAGCAGCGTAGATTGGGCGGGAGACAATGAGCAGTTCTTC. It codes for CASSVDWAGDNEQFF.

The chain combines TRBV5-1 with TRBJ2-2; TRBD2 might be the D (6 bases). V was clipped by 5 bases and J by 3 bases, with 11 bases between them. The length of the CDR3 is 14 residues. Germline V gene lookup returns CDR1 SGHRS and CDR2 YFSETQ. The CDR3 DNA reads TGCGCCAGCAGGTCTGGCGGGGACACCGGGGAGCTGTTTTTT. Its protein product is CASRSGGDTGELFF.

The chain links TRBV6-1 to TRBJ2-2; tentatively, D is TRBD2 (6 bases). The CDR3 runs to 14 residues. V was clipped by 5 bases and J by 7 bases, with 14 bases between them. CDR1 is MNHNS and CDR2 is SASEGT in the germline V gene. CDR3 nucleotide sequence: TGTGCCAGCAGTAGGGAGGAGTATAGCGGGGAGCTGTTTTTT. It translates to CASSREEYSGELFF.

CDR3 residues: CASSSPGTSGMDEQYF. As DNA, the CDR3 is TGTGCCAGCAGTTCCCCCGGGACTAGCGGGATGGACGAGCAGTACTTC. The V and J genes are TRBV7-3 and TRBJ2-7, with TRBD2 matching 13 bases. The germline CDR1 and CDR2 sequences are SGHTA and FQGTGA. This CDR3 is built from 16 residues. J gave up 5 bases and V 6 bases, and 10 bases lay outside the gene matches.

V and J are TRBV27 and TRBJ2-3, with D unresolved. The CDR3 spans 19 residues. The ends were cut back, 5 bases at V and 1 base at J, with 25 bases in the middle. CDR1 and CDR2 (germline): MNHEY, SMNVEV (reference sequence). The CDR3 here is CASSQDISLSGLGTDTQYF. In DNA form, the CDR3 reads TGTGCCAGCAGTCAAGATATATCCCTCTCCGGGTTGGGCACAGATACGCAGTATTTT.

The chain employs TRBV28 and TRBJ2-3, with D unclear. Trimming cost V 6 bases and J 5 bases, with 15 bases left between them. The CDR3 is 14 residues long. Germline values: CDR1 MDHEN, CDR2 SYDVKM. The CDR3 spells CASRKQDFIDTQYF. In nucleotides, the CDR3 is TGTGCCAGCAGGAAACAAGACTTCATAGATACGCAGTATTTT.

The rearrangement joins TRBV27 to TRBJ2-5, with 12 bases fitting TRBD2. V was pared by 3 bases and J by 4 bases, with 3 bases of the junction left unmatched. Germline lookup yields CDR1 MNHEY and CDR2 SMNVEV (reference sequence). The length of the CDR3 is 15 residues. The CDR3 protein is CASSLALAGGETQYF. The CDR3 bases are TGTGCCAGCAGTTTGGCACTAGCGGGAGGAGAGACCCAGTACTTC.

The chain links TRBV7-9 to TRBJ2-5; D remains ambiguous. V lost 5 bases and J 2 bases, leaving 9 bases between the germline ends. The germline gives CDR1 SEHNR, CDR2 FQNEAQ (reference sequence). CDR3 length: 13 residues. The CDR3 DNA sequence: TGTGCCAGCAGCACCGGCGTTCAAGAGACCCAGTACTTC. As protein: CASSTGVQETQYF.